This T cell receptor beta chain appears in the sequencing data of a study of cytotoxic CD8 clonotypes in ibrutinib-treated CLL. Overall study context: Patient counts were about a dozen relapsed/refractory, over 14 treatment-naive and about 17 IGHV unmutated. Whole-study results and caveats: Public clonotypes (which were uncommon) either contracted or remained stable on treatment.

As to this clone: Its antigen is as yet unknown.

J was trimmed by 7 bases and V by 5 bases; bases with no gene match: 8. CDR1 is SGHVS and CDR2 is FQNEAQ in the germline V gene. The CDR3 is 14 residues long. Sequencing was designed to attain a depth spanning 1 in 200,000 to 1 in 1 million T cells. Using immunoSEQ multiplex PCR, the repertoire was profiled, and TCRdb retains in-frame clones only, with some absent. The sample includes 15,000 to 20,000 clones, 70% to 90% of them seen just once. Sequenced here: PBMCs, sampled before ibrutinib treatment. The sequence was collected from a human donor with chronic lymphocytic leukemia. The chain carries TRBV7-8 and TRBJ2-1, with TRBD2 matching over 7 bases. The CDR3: CASSARGGTNEQFF. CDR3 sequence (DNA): TGTGCCAGCAGCGCGCGGGGAGGGACGAATGAGCAGTTCTTC. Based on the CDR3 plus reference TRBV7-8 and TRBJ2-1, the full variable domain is GAGVSQSPRYKVAKRGQDVALRCDPISGHVSLFWYQQALGQGPEFLTYFQNEAQLDKSGLPSDRFFAERPEGSVSTLKIQRTQQEDSAVYLCASSARGGTNEQFFGPGTRLTVL.